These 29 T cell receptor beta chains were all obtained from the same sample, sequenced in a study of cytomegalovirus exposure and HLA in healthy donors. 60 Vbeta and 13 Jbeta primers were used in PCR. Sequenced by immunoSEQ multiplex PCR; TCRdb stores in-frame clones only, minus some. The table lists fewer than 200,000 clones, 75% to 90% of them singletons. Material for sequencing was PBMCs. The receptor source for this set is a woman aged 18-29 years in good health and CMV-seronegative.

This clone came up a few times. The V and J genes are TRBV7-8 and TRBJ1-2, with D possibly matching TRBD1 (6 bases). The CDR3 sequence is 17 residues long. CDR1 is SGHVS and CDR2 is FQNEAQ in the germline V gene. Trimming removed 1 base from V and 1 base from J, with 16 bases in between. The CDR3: CASSLVGTGNRNYGYTF. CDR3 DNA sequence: TGTGCCAGCAGCTTAGTTGGTACAGGGAATCGTAACTATGGCTACACCTTC.

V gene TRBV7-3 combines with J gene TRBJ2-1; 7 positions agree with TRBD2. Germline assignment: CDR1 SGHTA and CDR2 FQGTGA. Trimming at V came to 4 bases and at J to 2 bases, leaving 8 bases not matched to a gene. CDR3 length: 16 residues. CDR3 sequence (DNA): TGTGCCAGCAGCTCTAAGGGACTACGGACCTACAATGAGCAGTTCTTC. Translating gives CASSSKGLRTYNEQFF.

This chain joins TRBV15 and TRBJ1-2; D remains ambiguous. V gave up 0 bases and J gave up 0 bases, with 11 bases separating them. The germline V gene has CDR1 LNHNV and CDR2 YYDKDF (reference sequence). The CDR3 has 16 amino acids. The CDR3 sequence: CATSRDLGEANYGYTF. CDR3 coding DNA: TGTGCCACCAGCAGAGATCTGGGAGAAGCTAACTATGGCTACACCTTC.

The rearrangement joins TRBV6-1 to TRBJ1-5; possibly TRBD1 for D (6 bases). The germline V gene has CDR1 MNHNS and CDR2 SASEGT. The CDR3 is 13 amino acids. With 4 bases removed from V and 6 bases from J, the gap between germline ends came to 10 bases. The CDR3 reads CASSGQGIQPQHF. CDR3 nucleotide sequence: TGTGCCAGCAGTGGCCAGGGGATTCAGCCCCAGCATTTT.

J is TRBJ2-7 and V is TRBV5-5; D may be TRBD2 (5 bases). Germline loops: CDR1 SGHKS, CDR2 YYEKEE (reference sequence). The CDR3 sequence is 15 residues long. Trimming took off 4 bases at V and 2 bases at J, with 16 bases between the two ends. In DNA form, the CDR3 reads TGTGCCAGCAGCCCCAGGTCGGGAACTGCCTACGAGCAGTACTTC. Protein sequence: CASSPRSGTAYEQYF.

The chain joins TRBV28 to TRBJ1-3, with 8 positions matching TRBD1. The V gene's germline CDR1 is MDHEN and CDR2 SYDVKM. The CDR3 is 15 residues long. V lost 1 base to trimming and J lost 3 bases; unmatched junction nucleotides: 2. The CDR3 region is CASSLSGQGGNTIYF. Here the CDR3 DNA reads TGTGCCAGCAGTTTATCTGGACAGGGTGGAAACACCATATATTTT.

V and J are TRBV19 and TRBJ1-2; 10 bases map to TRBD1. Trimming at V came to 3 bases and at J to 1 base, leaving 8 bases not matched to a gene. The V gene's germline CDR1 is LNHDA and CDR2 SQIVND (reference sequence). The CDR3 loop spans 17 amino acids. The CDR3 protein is CASSIPGQGTINYGYTF. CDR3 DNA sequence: TGTGCCAGTAGTATCCCGGGACAGGGGACCATTAACTATGGCTACACCTTC. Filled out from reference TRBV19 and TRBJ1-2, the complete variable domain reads DGGITQSPKYLFRKEGQNVTLSCEQNLNHDAMYWYRQDPGQGLRLIYYSQIVNDFQKGDIAEGYSVSREKKESFPLTVTSAQKNPTAFYLCASSIPGQGTINYGYTFGSGTRLTVV.

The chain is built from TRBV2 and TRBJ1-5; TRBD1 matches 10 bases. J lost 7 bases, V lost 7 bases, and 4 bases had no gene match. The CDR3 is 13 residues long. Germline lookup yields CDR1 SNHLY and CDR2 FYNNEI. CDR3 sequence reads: CASKGTGAQPQHF. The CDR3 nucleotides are TGTGCCAGCAAGGGGACAGGGGCCCAGCCCCAGCATTTT.

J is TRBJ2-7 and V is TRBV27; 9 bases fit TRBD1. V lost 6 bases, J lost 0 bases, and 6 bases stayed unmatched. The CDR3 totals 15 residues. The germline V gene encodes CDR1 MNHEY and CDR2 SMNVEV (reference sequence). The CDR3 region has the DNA TGTGCCAGCAGGCAACAGGGGGCCTACTCCTACGAGCAGTACTTC. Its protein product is CASRQQGAYSYEQYF.

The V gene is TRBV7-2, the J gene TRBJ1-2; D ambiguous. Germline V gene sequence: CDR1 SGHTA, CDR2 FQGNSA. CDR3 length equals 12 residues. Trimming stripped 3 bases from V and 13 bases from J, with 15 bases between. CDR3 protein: CASSFMREGCTF. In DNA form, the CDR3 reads TGTGCCAGCAGCTTTATGAGGGAAGGGTGCACCTTC.

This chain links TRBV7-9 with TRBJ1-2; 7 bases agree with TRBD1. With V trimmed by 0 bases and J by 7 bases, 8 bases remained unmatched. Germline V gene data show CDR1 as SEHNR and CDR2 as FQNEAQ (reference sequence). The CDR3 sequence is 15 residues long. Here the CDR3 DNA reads TGTGCCAGCAGCTTAGCGGTAGTAGGGGGCAGTGGCTACACCTTC. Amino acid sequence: CASSLAVVGGSGYTF.

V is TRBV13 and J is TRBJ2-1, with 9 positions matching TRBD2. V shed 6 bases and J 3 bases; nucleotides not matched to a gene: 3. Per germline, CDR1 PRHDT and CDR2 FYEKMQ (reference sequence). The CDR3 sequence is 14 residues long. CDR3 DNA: TGTGCCAGCAGTAGCGGGAGCTACTACAATGAGCAGTTCTTC. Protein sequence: CASSSGSYYNEQFF.

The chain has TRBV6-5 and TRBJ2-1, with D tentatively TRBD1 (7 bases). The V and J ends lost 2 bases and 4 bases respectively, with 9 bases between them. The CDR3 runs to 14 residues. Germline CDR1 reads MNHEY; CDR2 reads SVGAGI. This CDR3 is CASSYAGQYNEQFF. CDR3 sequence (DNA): TGTGCCAGCAGTTACGCGGGACAGTACAATGAGCAGTTCTTC.

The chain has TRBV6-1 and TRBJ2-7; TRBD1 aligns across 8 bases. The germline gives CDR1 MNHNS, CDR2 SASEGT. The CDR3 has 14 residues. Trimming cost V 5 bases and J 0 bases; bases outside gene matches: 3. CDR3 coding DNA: TGTGCCAGCAGTAGGGACAGGAGCTCCTACGAGCAGTACTTC. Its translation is CASSRDRSSYEQYF.

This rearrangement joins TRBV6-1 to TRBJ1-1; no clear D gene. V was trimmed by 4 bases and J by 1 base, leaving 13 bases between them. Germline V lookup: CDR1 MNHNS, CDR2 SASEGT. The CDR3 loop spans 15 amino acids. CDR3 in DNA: TGTGCCAGCAGTGTTAAGAGGATTTCGAACACTGAAGCTTTCTTT. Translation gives CASSVKRISNTEAFF.

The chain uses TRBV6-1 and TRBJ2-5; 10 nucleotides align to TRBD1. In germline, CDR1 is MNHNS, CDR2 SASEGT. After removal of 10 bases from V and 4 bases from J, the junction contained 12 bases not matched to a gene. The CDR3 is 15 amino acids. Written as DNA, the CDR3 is TGTGCCACCCTACCCGACAGGGGGCGTAGAGAGACCCAGTACTTC. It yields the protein CATLPDRGRRETQYF.

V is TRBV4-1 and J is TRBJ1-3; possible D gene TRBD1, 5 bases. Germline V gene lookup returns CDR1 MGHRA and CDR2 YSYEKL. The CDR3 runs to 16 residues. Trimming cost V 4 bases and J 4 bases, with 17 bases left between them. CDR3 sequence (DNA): TGCGCCAGCAGCCTCAATCGGGGGGACCCAGGAAACACCATATATTTT. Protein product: CASSLNRGDPGNTIYF.

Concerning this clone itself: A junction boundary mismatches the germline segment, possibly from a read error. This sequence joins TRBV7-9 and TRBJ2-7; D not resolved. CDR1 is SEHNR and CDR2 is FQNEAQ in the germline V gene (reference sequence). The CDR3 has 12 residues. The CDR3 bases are TGTTCCAGCAGCTTAGTTAGAAACGAGCAGTACTTC. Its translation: CSSSLVRNEQYF.

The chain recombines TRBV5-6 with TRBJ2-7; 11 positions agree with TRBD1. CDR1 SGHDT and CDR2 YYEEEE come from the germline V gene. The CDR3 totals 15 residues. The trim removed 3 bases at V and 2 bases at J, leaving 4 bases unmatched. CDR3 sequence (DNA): TGTGCCAGCAGCTCAAAGGACAGGGGGCCCTACGAGCAGTACTTC. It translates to CASSSKDRGPYEQYF. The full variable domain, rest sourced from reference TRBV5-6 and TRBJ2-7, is DAGVTQSPTHLIKTRGQQVTLRCSPKSGHDTVSWYQQALGQGPQFIFQYYEEEERQRGNFPDRFSGHQFPNYSSELNVNALLLGDSALYLCASSSKDRGPYEQYFGPGTRLTVT.

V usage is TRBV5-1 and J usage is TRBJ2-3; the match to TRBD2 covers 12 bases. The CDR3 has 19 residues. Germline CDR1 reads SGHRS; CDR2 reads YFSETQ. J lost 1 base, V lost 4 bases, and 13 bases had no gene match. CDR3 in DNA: TGCGCCAGCAGCCCCCTAGGGCTAGCGGGAGGGTCTGGCACAGATACGCAGTATTTT. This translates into CASSPLGLAGGSGTDTQYF. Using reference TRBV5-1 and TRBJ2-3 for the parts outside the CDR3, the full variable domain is KAGVTQTPRYLIKTRGQQVTLSCSPISGHRSVSWYQQTPGQGLQFLFEYFSETQRNKGNFPGRFSGRQFSNSRSEMNVSTLELGDSALYLCASSPLGLAGGSGTDTQYFGPGTRLTVL.

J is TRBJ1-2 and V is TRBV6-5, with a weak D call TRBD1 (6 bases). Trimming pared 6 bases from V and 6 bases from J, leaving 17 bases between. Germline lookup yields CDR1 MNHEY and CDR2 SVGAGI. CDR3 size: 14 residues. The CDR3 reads CASRPNTGFDGYTF. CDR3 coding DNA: TGTGCCAGCAGACCTAATACAGGGTTTGATGGCTACACCTTC.

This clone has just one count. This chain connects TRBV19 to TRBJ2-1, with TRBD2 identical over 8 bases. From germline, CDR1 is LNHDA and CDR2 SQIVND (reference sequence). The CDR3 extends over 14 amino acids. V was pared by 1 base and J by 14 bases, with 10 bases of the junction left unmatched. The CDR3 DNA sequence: TGTGCCAGTAGTATAGTTGGTAGGGCGGGAGGTGAGTTCTTC. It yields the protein CASSIVGRAGGEFF. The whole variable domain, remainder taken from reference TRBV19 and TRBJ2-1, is DGGITQSPKYLFRKEGQNVTLSCEQNLNHDAMYWYRQDPGQGLRLIYYSQIVNDFQKGDIAEGYSVSREKKESFPLTVTSAQKNPTAFYLCASSIVGRAGGEFFGPGTRLTVL.

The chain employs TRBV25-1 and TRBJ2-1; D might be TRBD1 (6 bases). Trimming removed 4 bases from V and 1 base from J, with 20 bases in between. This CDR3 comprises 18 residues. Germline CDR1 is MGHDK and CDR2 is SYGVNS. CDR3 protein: CASSGGVKGVGSYNEQFF. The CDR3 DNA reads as TGTGCCAGCAGTGGAGGGGTCAAGGGGGTAGGGTCCTACAATGAGCAGTTCTTC.

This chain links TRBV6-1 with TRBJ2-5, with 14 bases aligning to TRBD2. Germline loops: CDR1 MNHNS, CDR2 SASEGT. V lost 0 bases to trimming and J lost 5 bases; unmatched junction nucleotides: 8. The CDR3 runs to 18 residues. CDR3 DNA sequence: TGTGCCAGCAGTGAAGCGGTGACTAGCGGGGGGGCCCGGGAGACCCAGTACTTC. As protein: CASSEAVTSGGARETQYF.

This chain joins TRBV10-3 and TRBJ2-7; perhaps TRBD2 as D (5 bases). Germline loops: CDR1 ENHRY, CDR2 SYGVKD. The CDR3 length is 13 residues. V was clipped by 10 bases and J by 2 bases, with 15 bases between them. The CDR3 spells CATAGPGAYEQYF. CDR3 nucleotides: TGTGCCACCGCGGGCCCTGGTGCCTACGAGCAGTACTTC.

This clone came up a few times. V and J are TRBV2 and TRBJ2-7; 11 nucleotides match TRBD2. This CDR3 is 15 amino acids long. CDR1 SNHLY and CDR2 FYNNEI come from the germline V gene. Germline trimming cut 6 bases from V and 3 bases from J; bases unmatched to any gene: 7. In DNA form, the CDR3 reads TGTGCCAGCAGAGCTACTAGCGGGAGCAGCTACGAGCAGTACTTC. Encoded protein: CASRATSGSSYEQYF.

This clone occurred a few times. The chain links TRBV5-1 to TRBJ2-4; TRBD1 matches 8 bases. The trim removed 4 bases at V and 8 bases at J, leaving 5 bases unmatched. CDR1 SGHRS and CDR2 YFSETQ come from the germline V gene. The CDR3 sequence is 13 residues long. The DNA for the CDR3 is TGCGCCAGCAGCCTGACAGGGGTATACATTCAGTACTTC. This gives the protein CASSLTGVYIQYF.

The CDR3 loop is CASSHRGSGANVLTF. The CDR3 region has the DNA TGTGCCAGCAGCCACCGGGGCTCTGGGGCCAACGTCCTGACTTTC. The V gene is TRBV16, the J gene TRBJ2-6; weak D call: TRBD2 (5 bases). The V and J ends lost 3 bases and 0 bases respectively, with 6 bases between them. This CDR3 region has 15 residues. Germline lookup yields CDR1 KGHSY and CDR2 FQNENV.

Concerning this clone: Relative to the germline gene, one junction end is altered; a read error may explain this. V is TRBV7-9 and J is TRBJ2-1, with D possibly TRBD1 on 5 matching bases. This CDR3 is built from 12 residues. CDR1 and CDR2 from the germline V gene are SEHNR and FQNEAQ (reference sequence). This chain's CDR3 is CSSSLQVYEQFF. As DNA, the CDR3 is TGTTCCAGCAGCTTACAGGTGTATGAGCAGTTCTTC.